This TCR beta chain was recorded in a study of Graves' ophthalmopathy and Graves' hyperthyroidism. Amplification from RNA transcripts yielded the TCR beta CDR3 regions. First-round RT-PCR relied on HTBI primers, and a second-round multiplex PCR came next. From the multiplex PCR reads, TCRdb called clonotypes with MiXCR, one entry per CDR3 protein. The table has some 1.1 million distinct CDR3 sequences, about two fifths seen once; the top ten hold 11%. This CDR3 region has 14 residues. The germline V gene encodes CDR1 LNHNV and CDR2 YYDKDF (reference sequence). Trimming removed 1 base from V and 7 bases from J, with 13 bases in between.

What was sequenced was peripheral blood or thyroid tissue (not recorded which). This receptor was identified in an adult man with Graves' hyperthyroidism. V and J are TRBV15 and TRBJ1-2, with D maybe TRBD1 (5 bases). Here the CDR3 DNA reads TGTGCCACCAGCAGAGGCGGGGGTTTGCTTGGCTACACCTTC. It translates to CATSRGGGLLGYTF.